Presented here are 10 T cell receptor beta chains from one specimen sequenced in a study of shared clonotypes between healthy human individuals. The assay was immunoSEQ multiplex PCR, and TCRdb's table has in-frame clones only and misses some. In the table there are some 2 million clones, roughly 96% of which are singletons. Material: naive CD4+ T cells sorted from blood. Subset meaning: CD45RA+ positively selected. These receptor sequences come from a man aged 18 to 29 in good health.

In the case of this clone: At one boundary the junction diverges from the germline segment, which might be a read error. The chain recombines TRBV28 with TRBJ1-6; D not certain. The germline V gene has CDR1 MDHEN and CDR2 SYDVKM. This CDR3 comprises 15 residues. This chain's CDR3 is CASSLGGIGNSPPHF. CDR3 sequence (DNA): TGTGCCAGCAGTTTAGGAGGGATTGGTAATTCACCCCCCCACTTT.

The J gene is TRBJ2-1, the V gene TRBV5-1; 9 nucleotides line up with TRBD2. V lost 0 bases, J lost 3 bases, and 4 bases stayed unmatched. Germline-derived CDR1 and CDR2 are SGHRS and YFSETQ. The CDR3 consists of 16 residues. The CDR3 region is CASSLGGLASYNEQFF. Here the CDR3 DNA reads TGCGCCAGCAGCTTGGGGGGACTAGCAAGCTACAATGAGCAGTTCTTC.

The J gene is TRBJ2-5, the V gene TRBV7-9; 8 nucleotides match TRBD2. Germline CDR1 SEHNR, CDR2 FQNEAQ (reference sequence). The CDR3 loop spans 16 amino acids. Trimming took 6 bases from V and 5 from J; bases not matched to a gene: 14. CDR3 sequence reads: CASRPYLLAAGETQYF. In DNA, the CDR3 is TGTGCCAGCAGGCCGTACCTACTAGCGGCGGGGGAGACCCAGTACTTC. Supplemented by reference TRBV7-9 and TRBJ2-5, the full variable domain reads DTGVSQNPRHKITKRGQNVTFRCDPISEHNRLYWYRQTLGQGPEFLTYFQNEAQLEKSRLLSDRFSAERPKGSFSTLEIQRTEQGDSAMYLCASRPYLLAAGETQYFGPGTRLLVL.

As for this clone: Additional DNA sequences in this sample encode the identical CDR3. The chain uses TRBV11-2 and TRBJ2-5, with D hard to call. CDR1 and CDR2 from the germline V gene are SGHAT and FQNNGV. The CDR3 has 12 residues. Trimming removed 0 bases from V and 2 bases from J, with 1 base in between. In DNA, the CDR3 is TGTGCCAGCAGCTTAGAGCAAGAGACCCAGTACTTC. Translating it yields CASSLEQETQYF.

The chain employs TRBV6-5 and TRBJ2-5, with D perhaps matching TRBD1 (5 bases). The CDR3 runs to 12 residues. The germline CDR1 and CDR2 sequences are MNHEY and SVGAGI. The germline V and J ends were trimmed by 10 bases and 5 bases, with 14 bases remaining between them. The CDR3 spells CATSTVGETQYF. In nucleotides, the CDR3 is TGTGCCACCTCGACAGTCGGGGAGACCCAGTACTTC.

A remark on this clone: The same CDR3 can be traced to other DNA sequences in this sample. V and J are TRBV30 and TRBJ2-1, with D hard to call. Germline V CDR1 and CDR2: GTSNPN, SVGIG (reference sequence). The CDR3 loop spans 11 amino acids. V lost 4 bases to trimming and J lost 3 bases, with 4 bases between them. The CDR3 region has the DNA TGTGCCTGGACCGGCTACAATGAGCAGTTCTTC. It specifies CAWTGYNEQFF.

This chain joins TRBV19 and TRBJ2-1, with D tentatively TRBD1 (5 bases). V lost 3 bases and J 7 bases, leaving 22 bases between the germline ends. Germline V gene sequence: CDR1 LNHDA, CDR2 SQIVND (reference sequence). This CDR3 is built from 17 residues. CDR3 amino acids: CASSMSIGQGFQNEQFF. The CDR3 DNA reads TGTGCCAGTAGTATGTCCATCGGACAAGGGTTTCAAAATGAGCAGTTCTTC.

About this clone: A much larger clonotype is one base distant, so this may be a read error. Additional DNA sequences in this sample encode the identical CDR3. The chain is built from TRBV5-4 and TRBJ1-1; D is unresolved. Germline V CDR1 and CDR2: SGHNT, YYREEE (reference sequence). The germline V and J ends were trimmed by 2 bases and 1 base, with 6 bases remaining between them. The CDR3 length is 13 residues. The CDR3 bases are TGTGCCAGCAGCTTCGGGCGGAACACTGAAGCTTTCTTT. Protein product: CASSFGRNTEAFF.

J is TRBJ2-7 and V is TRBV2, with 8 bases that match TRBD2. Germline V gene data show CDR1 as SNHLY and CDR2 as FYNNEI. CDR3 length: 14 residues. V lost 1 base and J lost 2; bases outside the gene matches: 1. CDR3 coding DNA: TGTGCCAGCAGTGAAGAGCGGGGGCCCTACGAGCAGTACTTC. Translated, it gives CASSEERGPYEQYF.

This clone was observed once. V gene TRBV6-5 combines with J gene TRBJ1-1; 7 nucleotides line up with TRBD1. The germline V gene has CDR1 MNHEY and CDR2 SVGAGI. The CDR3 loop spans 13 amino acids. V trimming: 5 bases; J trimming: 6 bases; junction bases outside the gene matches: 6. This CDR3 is CASSRQGGAEAFF. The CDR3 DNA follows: TGTGCCAGCAGTAGACAGGGTGGGGCTGAAGCTTTCTTT.